The source of this T cell receptor (beta chain) is a study of lymphopenia after photon versus proton radiotherapy. This CDR3 spans 12 amino acids. Between the trimmed V and J ends, which lost 5 bases and 6 bases, there was a span of 7 bases. Germline V gives CDR1 KGHSH, CDR2 LQKENI. The table came from immunoSEQ multiplex PCR; TCRdb's copy has only in-frame clones and leaves some out. Here the sample spans about 53,000 clones, more than 70% being singletons. Source: peripheral blood, taken from a patient treated with photon-based radiotherapy. The chain uses TRBV18 and TRBJ2-2; D is undetermined. The sequence was collected from a man over 45 with gastric cancer. CDR3 residues: CASSSSAGELFF. As DNA, the CDR3 is TGTGCCAGCTCATCGTCCGCCGGGGAGCTGTTTTTT.